This T cell receptor (beta chain) was sequenced for a study of regulatory T cells in long-lasting Graves disease. Overall study results and limits: A limited number of samples was an acknowledged limitation. Comparison showed that persistent patients shared more public clonotypes (about 2,600) than new patients (966). The work looked only at peripheral blood and did not look at thyroid tissue.

CDR1 SGHKS and CDR2 YYEKEE come from the germline V gene (reference sequence). This CDR3 is built from 15 residues. V gave up 3 bases and J gave up 8 bases, with 18 bases separating them. The time point: newly diagnosed GD, antithyroid drugs for less than 3 months. PBMC-extracted RNA yielded the TCR library. Sequencing libraries for TCR beta were prepared with iRepertoire HTBI primers and Arm-PCR of CDR3 regions. TCRdb called the multiplex PCR reads again in MiXCR, with one record for every CDR3 protein. This sample has some 230,000 distinct CDR3 sequences, with around 18% found just once. This clonotype was counted a few times. What it binds is unknown.

Sequenced material: peripheral blood mononuclear cells (PBMCs), taken at new diagnosis, from a patient treated with antithyroid drugs. V and J are TRBV5-5 and TRBJ2-1, with a tentative D call TRBD2 (7 bases). The TCR comes from a female donor with Graves disease. CDR3 sequence (DNA): TGTGCCAGCAGCTCGGGGGGCTCGGAGGTCGATGAGCAGTTCTTC. This codes for CASSSGGSEVDEQFF.